These T cell receptor beta chains were read from a single sample in a study of spatial heterogeneity in lung cancer. TCRdb called the 5' RACE reads again in MiXCR, with one record for every CDR3 protein. Of 20,000 to 25,000 distinct CDR3 sequences listed, about 4.3% were seen once; the top ten hold around 10%. Sequencing was performed on lung tumor tissue, taken at surgery. Receptor source: a male donor with early-stage non-small cell lung cancer. Both conserved end residues are part of each CDR3. The D gene is left open where the match is weak. Not every row has a clone size; where given, it reads once, few, many or a size class.

>15|TRBV20-1|-|TRBJ1-1|-
CKCLERLVMNTEAFF
TGCAAGTGCTTAGAACGGCTTGTCATGAACACTGAAGCTTTCTTT
>15|TRBV6-2/TRBV6-3|-|TRBJ2-4|-
CASSVHGEAKNIQYF
TGTGCCAGCAGCGTCCATGGGGAGGCCAAAAACATTCAGTACTTC
>13|TRBV18|-|TRBJ2-3|many
CASSPMSEDTQYF
TGTGCCAGCTCGCCAATGTCGGAGGATACGCAGTATTTT
>11|TRBV29-1|-|TRBJ2-7|many
CSGGEDYEQYF
TGCAGCGGGGGAGAGGACTACGAGCAGTACTTC
>13|TRBV18|-|TRBJ2-5|few
CASSPTRSETQYF
TGTGCCAGCTCACCCACTCGATCTGAGACCCAGTACTTC
>11|TRBV20-1|-|TRBJ1-2|few
CSASWGNGYTF
TGCAGTGCTAGTTGGGGAAATGGCTACACCTTC
>15|TRBV14|-|TRBJ2-1|many
CASSQLGNSYNEQFF
TGTGCCAGCAGCCAACTAGGGAACTCCTACAATGAGCAGTTCTTC
>14|TRBV12-3/TRBV12-4|TRBD2|TRBJ2-4|many
CASSAHQRGGLPNF
TGTGCCAGCAGTGCCCACCAGCGGGGGGGCCTGCCCAACTTC
>12|TRBV9|-|TRBJ2-1|many
CASSVDYNEQFF
TGTGCCAGCAGCGTGGACTACAATGAGCAGTTCTTC
>13|TRBV28|-|TRBJ2-6|many
CASISGGANVLTF
TGTGCCAGCATTTCGGGTGGGGCCAACGTCCTGACTTTC
>14|TRBV28|TRBD2|TRBJ2-3|many
CASSSGRRVDTQYF
TGTGCCAGCAGTAGCGGGAGGAGAGTGGATACGCAGTATTTT
>16|TRBV12-3/TRBV12-4|TRBD1|TRBJ2-5|many
CASSKGQGPQRETQYF
TGTGCCAGCAGCAAGGGACAGGGGCCGCAACGAGAGACCCAGTACTTC
>15|TRBV6-2/TRBV6-3|-|TRBJ1-1|many
CASSYGGKGSTEAFF
TGTGCCAGCAGTTACGGCGGCAAGGGGAGCACTGAAGCTTTCTTT
>13|TRBV10-3|TRBD1|TRBJ2-7|many
CAITPGQGYEQYF
TGTGCCATCACCCCGGGACAGGGCTACGAGCAGTACTTC
>17|TRBV11-2|-|TRBJ1-3|many
CASSSPLEGEFGNTIYF
TGTGCCAGCAGCTCCCCGTTGGAGGGGGAATTCGGAAACACCATATATTTT
>14|TRBV5-1|-|TRBJ2-7|many
CASSLSPDFYEQYF
TGCGCCAGCAGCTTGAGCCCCGACTTCTACGAGCAGTACTTC
>13|TRBV18|-|TRBJ1-5|many
CASSPGGNQPQHF
TGTGCCAGCTCACCCGGAGGAAATCAGCCCCAGCATTTT
>16|TRBV6-2/TRBV6-3|TRBD2|TRBJ2-6|many
CASSLGAGFGANVLTF
TGTGCCAGCAGTTTGGGAGCGGGATTTGGGGCCAACGTCCTGACTTTC
>16|TRBV5-4|-|TRBJ2-1|many
CASSLSNRLSTYEQFF
TGTGCCAGCAGCTTGAGTAATCGACTATCCACATATGAGCAGTTCTTC
>14|TRBV27|-|TRBJ2-3|-
CASSLGGVAVTQYF
TGTGCCAGCAGTTTAGGTGGCGTGGCTGTTACGCAGTATTTT
>17|TRBV12-3/TRBV12-4|TRBD1|TRBJ1-5|many
CASSPIRTGPEDQPQHF
TGTGCCAGCAGCCCGATACGGACAGGGCCCGAGGATCAGCCCCAGCATTTT
>13|TRBV5-6|TRBD1|TRBJ2-7|medium-sized
CASSLPRGSEQYF
TGTGCCAGCAGCTTGCCCAGGGGGTCAGAGCAGTACTTC
>14|TRBV11-2|-|TRBJ2-7|many
CASSSPTTTYEQYF
TGTGCCAGCAGCTCACCGACAACGACCTACGAGCAGTACTTC
>19|TRBV28|TRBD2|TRBJ2-4|few
CASSPEGLAGGLAKNIQYF
TGTGCCAGCAGTCCAGAGGGACTAGCGGGGGGGCTAGCCAAAAACATTCAGTACTTC
>15|TRBV27|TRBD1|TRBJ1-5|few
CASRRGQESNQPQHF
TGTGCCAGCAGGAGGGGGCAGGAGAGCAATCAGCCCCAGCATTTT
>11|TRBV7-2|-|TRBJ2-3|many
CASGTGGTQYF
TGTGCCAGCGGCACCGGAGGCACGCAGTATTTT
>14|TRBV18|-|TRBJ1-5|many
CASSYREGGQPQHF
TGTGCCAGCTCGTACCGGGAAGGAGGCCAGCCCCAGCATTTT
>14|TRBV28|TRBD1|TRBJ1-5|many
CASSLGQGRQPQHF
TGTGCCAGCAGTTTAGGACAGGGAAGGCAGCCCCAGCATTTT
>12|TRBV27|-|TRBJ2-3|-
CASALGQDTQYF
TGTGCCAGCGCCCTGGGCCAGGATACGCAGTATTTT
>14|TRBV12-3/TRBV12-4|-|TRBJ2-7|few
CASSLGQASYEQYF
TGTGCCAGCAGTTTAGGGCAGGCCTCCTACGAGCAGTACTTC
>15|TRBV4-3|TRBD1|TRBJ2-7|once
CASSQAGQGAYEQYF
TGCGCCAGCAGCCAAGCCGGACAGGGGGCCTACGAGCAGTACTTC
>16|TRBV7-9|TRBD2|TRBJ2-1|medium-sized
CASSFYAGGLYNEQFF
TGTGCCAGCAGCTTCTACGCGGGGGGACTATACAATGAGCAGTTCTTC
>17|TRBV6-5|TRBD2|TRBJ2-6|many
CASHPSGGATGANVLTF
TGTGCCAGCCATCCTAGCGGGGGGGCGACTGGGGCCAACGTCCTGACTTTC
>15|TRBV28|-|TRBJ2-7|-
CASSLGGAYPYEQYF
TGTGCCAGCAGTCTAGGGGGGGCTTACCCCTACGAGCAGTACTTC
>15|TRBV9|-|TRBJ1-2|many
CASSVSSGPLYGYTF
TGTGCCAGCAGCGTAAGCTCAGGGCCCTTATATGGCTACACCTTC
>13|TRBV7-2|-|TRBJ1-2|-
CASSLLQGDGYTF
TGTGCCAGCAGCTTATTACAGGGAGATGGCTACACCTTC
>16|TRBV9|TRBD1|TRBJ1-6|many
CASSDVRQGFNSPLHF
TGTGCCAGCAGCGATGTCCGACAGGGGTTTAATTCACCCCTCCACTTT
>14|TRBV27|-|TRBJ2-7|medium-sized
CASSLHRVAYEQYF
TGTGCCAGCAGTTTACACAGGGTAGCGTACGAGCAGTACTTC
>15|TRBV5-1|TRBD2|TRBJ2-7|many
CASSLEGSGRSEQYF
TGCGCCAGCAGCTTGGAAGGTAGCGGGAGGAGCGAGCAGTACTTC
>12|TRBV5-1|-|TRBJ2-5|many
CASSFNLETQYF
TGCGCCAGCAGCTTTAATCTGGAGACCCAGTACTTC
>13|TRBV29-1|-|TRBJ1-4|many
CSVVGSAGEKLFF
TGCAGCGTGGTGGGGTCGGCCGGTGAAAAACTGTTTTTT